This T cell receptor beta chain appears in the sequencing data of a study of blood T cell repertoires in COVID-19. From germline, CDR1 is SNHLY and CDR2 FYNNEI. Trimming took off 1 base at V and 0 bases at J, with 12 bases between the two ends. There are 16 residues in the CDR3. Sequencing used immunoSEQ multiplex PCR; TCRdb keeps in-frame clones, though not all of them. The repertoire includes 540,000 or so clones, 85% to 90% of them detected once, and roughly 8% sits in the top ten. Sequences were obtained from peripheral blood. The chain employs TRBV2 and TRBJ1-2; a weak D match, TRBD1 (6 bases). This clonotype was obtained from a woman in her fifties or sixties with COVID-19, enrolled during active disease. CDR3 nucleotides: TGTGCCAGCAGTGAAGGCCCTCGGACAGCTAACTATGGCTACACCTTC. As protein: CASSEGPRTANYGYTF.